One TCR beta chain is described in this entry. What it recognizes is unknown. Germline values: CDR1 SEHNR, CDR2 FQNEAQ (reference sequence). The V and J ends lost 3 bases and 5 bases, in that order; junction bases with no gene match: 7. The CDR3 sequence is 15 residues long. Profiling relied on immunoSEQ multiplex PCR, and the TCRdb table lists in-frame clones only, not all of them. The sample has about 110,000 clones; 90% are singletons. This sample was included in a study of OX40 agonist ivuxolimab in advanced cancers. The wider study: Patients were dosed intravenously with ivuxolimab at 0.01 to 10 mg/kg every 2 weeks. Mean age approximately 59 years, range roughly 20 to 85; about 85% male. Partial responses were seen in three patients, one with hepatocellular carcinoma and two with cutaneous melanoma. General study results and limits: Certain nonresponders likewise exhibited a low normalized T-cell clonal expansion.

The rearrangement joins TRBV7-9 to TRBJ2-7; 10 bases map to TRBD1. The sequence was collected from an adult with an advanced solid tumor such as melanoma, head and neck, liver or kidney cancer. The starting material was CD4+ or CD8+ T cells sorted from blood, obtained in a trial of the OX40 agonist ivuxolimab. CDR3 nucleotide sequence: TGTGCCAGCAGCTTTGAGACAGGGGGCCGGGACGAGCAGTACTTC. This translates into CASSFETGGRDEQYF.